This T cell receptor (beta chain) was sequenced during a study of control samples from healthy donors and cancer patients. Repertoires were generated with immunoSEQ multiplex PCR, while TCRdb's copy carries only in-frame clones and drops some. This table has 140,000 to 150,000 clones, approximately 94% appearing once. This CDR3 has 12 residues. The germline V gene has CDR1 GTSNPN and CDR2 SVGIG (reference sequence). The V and J ends lost 2 bases and 2 bases respectively, with 4 bases between them. In regard to this clone: This specimen includes other DNA sequences encoding the same CDR3.

J is TRBJ1-5 and V is TRBV30; the D is unclear. Specimen: blood. The source of this sequence is a man aged 18 to 30 in good health. CDR3 bases: TGTGCCTGGAGTAATGGCAATCAGCCCCAGCATTTT. Protein sequence: CAWSNGNQPQHF.